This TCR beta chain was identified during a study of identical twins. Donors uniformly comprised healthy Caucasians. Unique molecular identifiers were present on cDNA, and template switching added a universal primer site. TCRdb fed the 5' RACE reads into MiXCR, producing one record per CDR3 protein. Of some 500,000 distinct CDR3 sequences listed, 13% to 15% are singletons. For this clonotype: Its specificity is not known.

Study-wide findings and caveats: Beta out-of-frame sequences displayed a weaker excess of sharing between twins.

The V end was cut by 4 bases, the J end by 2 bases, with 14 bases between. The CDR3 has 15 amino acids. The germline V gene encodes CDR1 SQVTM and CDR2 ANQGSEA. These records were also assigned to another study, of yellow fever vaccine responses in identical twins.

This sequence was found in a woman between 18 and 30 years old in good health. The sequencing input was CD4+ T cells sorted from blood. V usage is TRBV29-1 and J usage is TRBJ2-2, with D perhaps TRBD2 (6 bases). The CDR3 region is CSVVIGGINTGELFF. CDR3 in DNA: TGCAGCGTTGTGATTGGCGGGATCAACACCGGGGAGCTGTTTTTT.